Below are 14 T cell receptor beta chains sequenced from a single sample in a study of spatial heterogeneity in lung cancer. Regarding time point: sample taken at primary tumor resection. Unsorted whole RNA from tumor, nontumor lung or frozen PBMC underwent sequencing. TCRdb recomputed calls from the 5' RACE reads with MiXCR, one row per CDR3 protein. Altogether about 12,000 distinct CDR3 sequences are present, about 6% being singletons, with the ten largest covering 10% to 13%. The material was normal lung tissue next to the tumor, obtained at surgery. All receptors derive from a male donor with early-stage non-small cell lung cancer.

This clonotype was found many times. This beta chain appears as a stray read in a library generated for alpha chains; its size is not informative. The rearrangement joins TRBV29-1 to TRBJ2-7; D is possibly TRBD2 (6 bases). The germline gives CDR1 SQVTM, CDR2 ANQGSEA. V lost 4 bases and J lost 1, with 11 bases in between. The CDR3 loop spans 13 amino acids. The CDR3 sequence is CSVVYLASYEQYF. CDR3 nucleotide sequence: TGCAGCGTTGTATATCTAGCGTCCTACGAGCAGTACTTC.

Within the sample, this clonotype is large. Little can be read into the size of this beta chain, an off-target read in a library designed for alpha chains. The CDR3, as DNA: TGCAGCGCATTGACAGATTTGAACACTGAAGCTTTCTTT. Residues: CSALTDLNTEAFF. J is TRBJ1-1 and V is TRBV29-1, with a weak D call TRBD1 (5 bases). The CDR3 runs to 13 residues. Germline V gene data show CDR1 as SQVTM and CDR2 as ANQGSEA. The ends were cut back, 7 bases at V and 0 bases at J, with 12 bases in the middle.

Many counts were recorded for this clonotype. This beta chain lies outside the target of a library built for alpha chains; its clone size means little. As DNA, the CDR3 is TGTGCCATCAGTGGACAGGGACCACGGCAGCCCCAGCATTTT. Translating it yields CAISGQGPRQPQHF. The chain carries TRBV10-3 and TRBJ1-5; TRBD1 aligns across 7 bases. The CDR3 has 14 amino acids. CDR1 and CDR2 (germline): ENHRY, SYGVKD. With V trimmed by 4 bases and J by 7 bases, 7 bases remained unmatched.

This clonotype was seen ten or more times. The library was built for alpha chains, so this beta chain is an off-target read and its size means little. The chain uses TRBV27 and TRBJ1-6; 7 bases fit TRBD1. The CDR3 covers 15 residues. The trim removed 4 bases at V and 8 bases at J, leaving 8 bases unmatched. Germline V gene sequence: CDR1 MNHEY, CDR2 SMNVEV (reference sequence). The CDR3 loop reads CASSWGGTVDSPLHF. The CDR3 DNA sequence: TGTGCCAGCAGTTGGGGCGGGACAGTCGATTCACCCCTCCACTTT.

By share of the sample, this clonotype is medium-sized. This beta chain slipped into a library made for alpha chains as a stray read, so its size is not meaningful. The rearrangement joins TRBV30 to TRBJ1-5; D is unresolved. The CDR3 covers 13 residues. Germline lookup yields CDR1 GTSNPN and CDR2 SVGIG (reference sequence). V was clipped by 2 bases and J by 2 bases, with 7 bases between them. As DNA, the CDR3 is TGTGCCTGGAGTCAGGCAGGCAATCAGCCCCAGCATTTT. The encoded protein is CAWSQAGNQPQHF.

This clonotype was counted ten times or more. This beta chain lies outside the target of a library built for alpha chains; its clone size means little. The V and J genes are TRBV20-1 and TRBJ1-1; no reliable D call. Germline V gives CDR1 DFQATT, CDR2 SNEGSKA (reference sequence). V was clipped by 1 base and J by 0 bases, with 6 bases between them. This CDR3 contains 13 residues. The CDR3 DNA is TGCAGTGCTAGAGTAAGGCTGAACACTGAAGCTTTCTTT. It encodes CSARVRLNTEAFF.

This clonotype was recorded many times. The library was prepared for alpha chains; this beta chain is a stray read, so its frequency means little. The chain couples TRBV20-1 to TRBJ2-7; 8 bases line up with TRBD2. J was trimmed by 0 bases and V by 5 bases; bases with no gene match: 9. The CDR3 runs to 15 residues. Germline CDR1 DFQATT, CDR2 SNEGSKA (reference sequence). The CDR3 DNA sequence: TGCAGTGCTGGGCCAAGCGGGAGTTTCTCCTACGAGCAGTACTTC. Translated: CSAGPSGSFSYEQYF.

The sample holds many counts of this clonotype. This beta chain appears as a stray read in a library generated for alpha chains; its size is not informative. The V gene is TRBV6-2 or TRBV6-3, the J gene TRBJ2-1; 13 nucleotides align to TRBD2. The CDR3 runs 15 residues. V lost 4 bases to trimming and J lost 9 bases; unmatched junction nucleotides: 6. Germline V gene lookup returns CDR1 MNHEY and CDR2 SVGEGT. CDR3 region: CASSSVGLAGVEQFF. The CDR3 DNA sequence: TGTGCCAGCAGTTCCGTAGGACTAGCGGGAGTTGAGCAGTTCTTC.

This clonotype was seen ten or more times. Since it is a stray read in a library aimed at alpha chains, this beta chain has a size that is not meaningful. The chain has TRBV11-3 and TRBJ2-1; 10 bases are shared with TRBD2. In germline, CDR1 is SGHNT, CDR2 YENEEA. The CDR3 contains 17 residues. The ends lost 4 bases at V and 4 bases at J; junction bases unmatched: 10. This CDR3 reads CASSSAPSSGSYNEQFF. The CDR3 DNA is TGTGCCAGCAGCTCCGCCCCGTCTAGCGGGAGTTACAATGAGCAGTTCTTC.

Worth noting for this clonotype: A library made for alpha chains picked up this beta chain off target, so its size means little. The rearrangement joins TRBV6-1 to TRBJ2-5; 7 nucleotides match TRBD1. The CDR3 has 15 residues. Germline V gene sequence: CDR1 MNHNS, CDR2 SASEGT. V shed 6 bases and J 2 bases; nucleotides not matched to a gene: 9. CDR3 sequence: CASSPTSTGQETQYF. The CDR3 coding sequence is TGTGCCAGCAGCCCAACGTCGACAGGGCAAGAGACCCAGTACTTC.

This clonotype was seen a few times. Because this beta chain is a stray read in a library intended to capture alpha chains, its abundance should not be given much weight. This chain links TRBV30 with TRBJ2-7; TRBD2 matches at 9 bases. CDR3 length: 18 residues. Germline lookup yields CDR1 GTSNPN and CDR2 SVGIG (reference sequence). Germline trimming cut 0 bases from V and 5 bases from J; bases unmatched to any gene: 17. CDR3: CAWSVGISGRGLRDEQYF. For the CDR3, the DNA is TGTGCCTGGAGTGTTGGCATTAGCGGGAGAGGATTGAGGGACGAGCAGTACTTC.

This clonotype occurred many times. Since the library was made to target alpha chains, this beta chain is a stray read and its abundance is not meaningful. V usage is TRBV6-5 and J usage is TRBJ2-2; D is unresolved. This CDR3 is 16 amino acids long. Trimming cost V 0 bases and J 5 bases, with 13 bases left between them. The V gene's germline CDR1 is MNHEY and CDR2 SVGAGI. CDR3 nucleotides: TGTGCCAGCAGTTACTCGATGGGGTCGGTGACCGGGGAGCTGTTTTTT. Its translation: CASSYSMGSVTGELFF.

Only a few counts were recorded for this clonotype. Because this beta chain is a stray read in a library intended to capture alpha chains, its abundance should not be given much weight. The chain recombines TRBV3-1 with TRBJ2-6; D ambiguous. This CDR3 spans 15 amino acids. Germline V CDR1 and CDR2: LGHDT, YNNKEL (reference sequence). Trimming took off 3 bases at V and 1 base at J, with 7 bases between the two ends. Here the CDR3 DNA reads TGTGCCAGCAGCCACCGCGGATCTGGGGCCAACGTCCTGACTTTC. This encodes CASSHRGSGANVLTF.

This clonotype was seen at least ten times. The library was built for alpha chains, so this beta chain is an off-target read and its size means little. The chain uses TRBV28 and TRBJ2-1; TRBD1 might be the D (5 bases). This CDR3 has 11 residues. V lost 2 bases to trimming and J lost 9 bases, with 5 bases between them. Germline CDR1 reads MDHEN; CDR2 reads SYDVKM. CDR3 sequence reads: CASSLRGEQFF. DNA for the CDR3: TGTGCCAGCAGTTTAAGGGGTGAGCAGTTCTTC.